The 5 T cell receptor beta chains reported below all come from one sample, sequenced in a study of beta chain features in type 1 diabetes. Expressed TCRB transcripts were sequenced because the isolated RNA had all been reverse transcribed beforehand. Data came from immunoSEQ multiplex PCR; TCRdb stores just in-frame clones and leaves some out. The table records about 900,000 clones, about a sixth of them present only once. The sequencing input was naive CD4+ T cells from blood. Every receptor here comes from a young woman in good health.

This clone was counted a single time. V gene TRBV28 combines with J gene TRBJ2-1; D perhaps matches TRBD1 (6 bases). The CDR3 consists of 15 residues. The germline gives CDR1 MDHEN, CDR2 SYDVKM. V was clipped by 3 bases and J by 8 bases, with 17 bases between them. The CDR3 protein is CASSFLGGEIYEQFF. The DNA for the CDR3 is TGTGCCAGCAGTTTCTTAGGGGGTGAGATCTATGAGCAGTTCTTC.

The CDR3 coding sequence is TGTGCCAGCAGCTCAGACAATGAGCAGTTCTTC. It encodes CASSSDNEQFF. The chain couples TRBV7-9 to TRBJ2-1; D remains ambiguous. V gave up 4 bases and J gave up 5 bases, with 3 bases separating them. The CDR3 has 11 residues. Germline CDR1 and CDR2: SEHNR and FQNEAQ (reference sequence).

CDR3 DNA sequence: TGCAGCGTTGAAACAGGGGGTCATGGAAACACCATATATTTT. Translated: CSVETGGHGNTIYF. V and J are TRBV29-1 and TRBJ1-3; 8 bases map to TRBD1. With V trimmed by 2 bases and J by 3 bases, 3 bases remained unmatched. The CDR3 covers 14 residues. The V gene's germline CDR1 is SQVTM and CDR2 ANQGSEA.

V and J are TRBV5-1 and TRBJ1-2, with D unresolved. V shed 2 bases and J shed 2 bases, with 10 bases lying between them. The CDR3 runs 14 residues. Per germline, CDR1 SGHRS and CDR2 YFSETQ. CDR3 protein: CASSFLRANYGYTF. The CDR3 nucleotides are TGCGCCAGCAGCTTCTTAAGGGCAAACTATGGCTACACCTTC. Full variable domain (missing parts from reference TRBV5-1 and TRBJ1-2): KAGVTQTPRYLIKTRGQQVTLSCSPISGHRSVSWYQQTPGQGLQFLFEYFSETQRNKGNFPGRFSGRQFSNSRSEMNVSTLELGDSALYLCASSFLRANYGYTFGSGTRLTVV.

This clone showed up just a few times. The gene calls are TRBV11-2 and TRBJ2-2, with D possibly being TRBD2 (6 bases). Germline lookup yields CDR1 SGHAT and CDR2 FQNNGV. Trimming stripped 1 base from V and 7 bases from J, with 13 bases between. The CDR3 consists of 15 residues. CDR3 bases: TGTGCCAGCAGCTTAGCGGTGGGAGGTGGCGGGGAGCTGTTTTTT. Its translation: CASSLAVGGGGELFF.